Following are 8 T cell receptor beta chains from one sample sequenced in a study of blood T cell repertoires in COVID-19 (dated by TCRdb to 2018 to 2021). Receptor amplification or capture employed the immunoSEQ multiplex PCR assay. The table was pulled from immuneACCESS by TCRdb, which kept in-frame rearrangements only. Such tables lose some clones; where checked, under half of the loss comes from unresolved V genes, and the rest has no known cause. Recorded for this sample are roughly 40,000 clones; over 70% of them occurred a single time. Clones ranked in the top ten supply 7% to 9% of the sample. Sequencing used peripheral blood. These receptors all stem from a woman in her seventies with acute or convalescent COVID-19.

The CDR3 spells CASSLEQSTDTQYF. The CDR3 DNA sequence: TGCGCCAGCAGCTTGGAACAGAGCACAGATACGCAGTATTTT. V and J are TRBV5-1 and TRBJ2-3; D gene ambiguous. The germline V and J ends were trimmed by 0 bases and 0 bases, with 5 bases remaining between them. Looked up from germline, CDR1 is SGHRS and CDR2 is YFSETQ. This CDR3 contains 14 residues.

The V gene is TRBV9, the J gene TRBJ2-5; 8 nucleotides align to TRBD1. With V trimmed by 4 bases and J by 2 bases, 4 bases remained unmatched. CDR1 and CDR2 (germline): SGDLS, YYNGEE. The CDR3 has 14 amino acids. Here the CDR3 reads CASSPGQGQETQYF. The DNA of the CDR3 is TGTGCCAGCAGCCCAGGACAGGGACAAGAGACCCAGTACTTC.

The chain's CDR3 is CASSLGAGTATGELFF. The CDR3 bases are TGTGCCAGCAGCTTAGGAGCCGGGACAGCGACCGGGGAGCTGTTTTTT. V is TRBV11-3 and J is TRBJ2-2; TRBD1 agrees at 7 bases. The germline V gene has CDR1 SGHNT and CDR2 YENEEA. Trimming took 1 base from V and 5 from J; bases not matched to a gene: 7. The CDR3 is 16 residues long.

This clone was recorded only once. The chain is built from TRBV30 and TRBJ2-5, with TRBD1 matching 7 bases. The CDR3 spans 12 residues. V shed 2 bases, J shed 4 bases, and the junction held 1 base outside the gene matches. From germline, CDR1 is GTSNPN and CDR2 SVGIG (reference sequence). The CDR3 is CAWSPGGETQYF. The CDR3 DNA follows: TGTGCCTGGAGTCCAGGGGGAGAGACCCAGTACTTC.

The V call is TRBV15, the J call TRBJ1-5, with unresolved D. The V end was cut by 5 bases, the J end by 4 bases, with 12 bases between. The CDR3 contains 14 residues. The V gene's germline CDR1 is LNHNV and CDR2 YYDKDF (reference sequence). CDR3 protein: CATSLLVANQPQHF. Written as DNA, the CDR3 is TGTGCCACCAGCCTCCTGGTAGCGAATCAGCCCCAGCATTTT.

J is TRBJ2-1 and V is TRBV4-2; TRBD2 agrees at 8 bases. Per germline, CDR1 LGHNA and CDR2 YNFKEQ. The CDR3 is 16 amino acids. J gave up 4 bases and V 0 bases, and 5 bases lay outside the gene matches. The CDR3 nucleotides read TGTGCCAGCAGCCAAGATGCCAGCGGGAGTTACAATGAGCAGTTCTTC. Translating it yields CASSQDASGSYNEQFF.

The V and J genes are TRBV27 and TRBJ1-2, with D perhaps matching TRBD1 (6 bases). The germline gives CDR1 MNHEY, CDR2 SMNVEV (reference sequence). CDR3 length equals 12 residues. V gave up 7 bases and J gave up 2 bases, with 8 bases separating them. The CDR3 is CASMDSNYGYTF. CDR3 nucleotide sequence: TGTGCCAGCATGGACAGCAACTATGGCTACACCTTC.

The chain combines TRBV28 with TRBJ2-5; TRBD1 matches at 9 bases. The germline V gene has CDR1 MDHEN and CDR2 SYDVKM. This CDR3 region has 13 residues. V gave up 7 bases and J gave up 5 bases; unmatched junction bases: 5. CDR3 amino acids: CASTTGGIETQYF. The CDR3 DNA is TGTGCCAGCACCACAGGGGGCATCGAGACCCAGTACTTC.